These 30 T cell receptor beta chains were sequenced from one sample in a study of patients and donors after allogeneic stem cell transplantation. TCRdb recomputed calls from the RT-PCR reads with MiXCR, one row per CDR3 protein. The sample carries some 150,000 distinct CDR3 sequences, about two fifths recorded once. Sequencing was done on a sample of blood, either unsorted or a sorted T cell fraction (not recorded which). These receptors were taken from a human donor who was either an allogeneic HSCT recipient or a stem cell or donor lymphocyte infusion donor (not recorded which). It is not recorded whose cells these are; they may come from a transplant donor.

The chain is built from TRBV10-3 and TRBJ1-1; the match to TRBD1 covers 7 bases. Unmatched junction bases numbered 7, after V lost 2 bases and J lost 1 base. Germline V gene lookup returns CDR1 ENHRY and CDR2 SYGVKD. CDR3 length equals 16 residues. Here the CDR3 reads CAISETRQGQNTEAFF. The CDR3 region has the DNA TGTGCCATCAGTGAGACCCGACAGGGCCAGAACACTGAAGCTTTCTTT.

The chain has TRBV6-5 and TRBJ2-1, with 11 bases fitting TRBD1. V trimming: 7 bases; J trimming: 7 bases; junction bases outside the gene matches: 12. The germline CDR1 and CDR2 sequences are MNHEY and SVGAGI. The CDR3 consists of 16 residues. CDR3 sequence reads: CASNYLGQGAENEQFF. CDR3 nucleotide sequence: TGTGCCAGCAACTACCTTGGACAGGGGGCCGAAAATGAGCAGTTCTTC.

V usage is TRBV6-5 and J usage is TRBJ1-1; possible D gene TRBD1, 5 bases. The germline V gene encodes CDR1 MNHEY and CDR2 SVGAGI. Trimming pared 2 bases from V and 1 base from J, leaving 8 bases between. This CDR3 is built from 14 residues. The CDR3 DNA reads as TGTGCCAGCAGTTACGCAGGGCGGAACACTGAAGCTTTCTTT. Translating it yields CASSYAGRNTEAFF.

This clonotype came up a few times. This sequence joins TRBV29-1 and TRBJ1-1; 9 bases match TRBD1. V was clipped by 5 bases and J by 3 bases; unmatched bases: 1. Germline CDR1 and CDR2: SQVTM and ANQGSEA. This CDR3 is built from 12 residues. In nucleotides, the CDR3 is TGCAGCGTTTGGACAGGGGACACTGAAGCTTTCTTT. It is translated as CSVWTGDTEAFF.

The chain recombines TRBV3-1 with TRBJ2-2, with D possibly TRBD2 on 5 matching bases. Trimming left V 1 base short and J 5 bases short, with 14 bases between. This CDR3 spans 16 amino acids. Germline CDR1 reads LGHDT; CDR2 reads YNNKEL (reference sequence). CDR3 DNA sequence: TGTGCCAGCAGCCAAGGACCCGGGATTCGGACCGGGGAGCTGTTTTTT. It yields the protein CASSQGPGIRTGELFF.

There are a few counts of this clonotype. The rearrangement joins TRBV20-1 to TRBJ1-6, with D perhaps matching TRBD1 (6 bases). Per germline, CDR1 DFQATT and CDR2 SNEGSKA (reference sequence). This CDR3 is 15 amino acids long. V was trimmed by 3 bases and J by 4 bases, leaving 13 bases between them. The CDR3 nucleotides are TGCAGTGCTAGCATGACAGGCATTTATAATTCACCCCTCCACTTT. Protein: CSASMTGIYNSPLHF.

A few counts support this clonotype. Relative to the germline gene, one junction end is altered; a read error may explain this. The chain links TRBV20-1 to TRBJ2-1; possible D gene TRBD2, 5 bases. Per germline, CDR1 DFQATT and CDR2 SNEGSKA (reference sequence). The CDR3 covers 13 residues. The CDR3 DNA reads TGCAGCGCTAAAGCCAGCGGTTACAATGAGCAGTTCTTC. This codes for CSAKASGYNEQFF.

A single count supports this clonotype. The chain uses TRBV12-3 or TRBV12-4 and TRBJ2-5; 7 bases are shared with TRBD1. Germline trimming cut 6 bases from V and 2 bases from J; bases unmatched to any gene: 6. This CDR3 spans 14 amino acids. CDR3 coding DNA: TGTGCCAGCAGCCTGGGACAGACGCAAGAGACCCAGTACTTC. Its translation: CASSLGQTQETQYF.

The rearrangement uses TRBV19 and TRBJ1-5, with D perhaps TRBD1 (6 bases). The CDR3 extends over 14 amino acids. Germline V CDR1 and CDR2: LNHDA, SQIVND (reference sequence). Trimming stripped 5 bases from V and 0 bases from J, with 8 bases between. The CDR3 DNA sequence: TGTGCCAGTAGTGGGGGGGCTAGCAATCAGCCCCAGCATTTT. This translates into CASSGGASNQPQHF.

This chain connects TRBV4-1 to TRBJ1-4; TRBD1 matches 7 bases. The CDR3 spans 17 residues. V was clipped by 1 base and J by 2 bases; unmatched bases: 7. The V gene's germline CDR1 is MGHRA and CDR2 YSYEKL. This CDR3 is CASSQGLQGRTNEKLFF. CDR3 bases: TGCGCCAGCAGCCAAGGGTTACAGGGGAGGACTAATGAAAAACTGTTTTTT.

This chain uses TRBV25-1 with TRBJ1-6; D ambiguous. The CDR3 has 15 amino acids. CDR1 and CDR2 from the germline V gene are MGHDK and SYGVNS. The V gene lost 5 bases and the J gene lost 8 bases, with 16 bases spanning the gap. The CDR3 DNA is TGTGCCAGCAGTCGGGAGGGCGCCTGGGATTCACCCCTCCACTTT. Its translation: CASSREGAWDSPLHF.

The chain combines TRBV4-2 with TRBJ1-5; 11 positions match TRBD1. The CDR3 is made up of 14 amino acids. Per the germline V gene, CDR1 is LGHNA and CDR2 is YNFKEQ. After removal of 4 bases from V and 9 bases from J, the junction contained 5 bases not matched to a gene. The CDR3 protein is CASSLGTGGGPQHF. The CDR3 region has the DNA TGTGCCAGCAGCCTCGGGACAGGGGGAGGGCCCCAGCATTTT.

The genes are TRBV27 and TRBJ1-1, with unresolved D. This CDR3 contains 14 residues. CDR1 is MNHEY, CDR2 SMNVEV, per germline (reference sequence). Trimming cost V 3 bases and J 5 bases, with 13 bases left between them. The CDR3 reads CASSFAWGGTEAFF. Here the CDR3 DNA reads TGTGCCAGCAGTTTTGCTTGGGGAGGGACTGAAGCTTTCTTT.

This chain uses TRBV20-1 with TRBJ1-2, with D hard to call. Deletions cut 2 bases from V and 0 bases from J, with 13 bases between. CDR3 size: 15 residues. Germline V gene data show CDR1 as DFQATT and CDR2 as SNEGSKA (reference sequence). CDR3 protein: CSARRSGTPNYGYTF. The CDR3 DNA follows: TGCAGTGCTAGACGGTCAGGCACCCCTAACTATGGCTACACCTTC.

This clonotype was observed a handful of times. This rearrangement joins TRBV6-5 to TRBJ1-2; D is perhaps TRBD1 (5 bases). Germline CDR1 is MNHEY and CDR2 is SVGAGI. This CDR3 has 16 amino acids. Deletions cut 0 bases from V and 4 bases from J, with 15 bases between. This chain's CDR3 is CASSYSIGHISYGYTF. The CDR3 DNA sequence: TGTGCCAGCAGTTACTCGATAGGACACATTTCCTATGGCTACACCTTC.

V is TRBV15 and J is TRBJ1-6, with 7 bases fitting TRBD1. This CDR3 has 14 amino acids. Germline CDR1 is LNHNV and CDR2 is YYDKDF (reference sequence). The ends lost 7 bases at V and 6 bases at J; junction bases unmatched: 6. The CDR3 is CATNQQGPNSPLHF. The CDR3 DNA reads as TGTGCCACCAACCAACAGGGGCCTAATTCACCCCTCCACTTT.

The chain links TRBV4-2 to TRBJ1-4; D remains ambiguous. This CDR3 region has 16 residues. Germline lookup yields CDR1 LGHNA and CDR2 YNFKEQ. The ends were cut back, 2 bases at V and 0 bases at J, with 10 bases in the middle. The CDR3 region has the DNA TGTGCCAGCAGCCAACTCGCTGGAGCAACTAATGAAAAACTGTTTTTT. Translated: CASSQLAGATNEKLFF.

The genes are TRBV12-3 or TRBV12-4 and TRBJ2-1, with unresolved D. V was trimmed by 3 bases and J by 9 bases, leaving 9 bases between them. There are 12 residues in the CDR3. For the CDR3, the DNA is TGTGCCAGCAGTTTTGCACCTCTTGAGCAGTTCTTC. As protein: CASSFAPLEQFF.

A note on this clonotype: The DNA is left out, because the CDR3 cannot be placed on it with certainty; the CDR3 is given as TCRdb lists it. The CDR3 region is CASRPDSALGHRGAVFF. The chain recombines TRBV5-1 with TRBJ2-2; TRBD1, the D gene given by the table, was not confirmed from the DNA. CDR1 SGHRS and CDR2 YFSETQ come from the germline V gene. Termini included, the CDR3 measures 17 amino acids.

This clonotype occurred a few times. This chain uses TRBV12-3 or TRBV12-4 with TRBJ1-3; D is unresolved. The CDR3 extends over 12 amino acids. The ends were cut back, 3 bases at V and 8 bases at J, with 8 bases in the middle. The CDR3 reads CASSLQWYTIYF. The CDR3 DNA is TGTGCCAGCAGTTTGCAGTGGTACACCATATATTTT.

CDR3: CSASRREQYF. CDR3 DNA sequence: TGCAGTGCTTCCCGACGGGAGCAGTACTTC. J is TRBJ2-7 and V is TRBV20-1; D unresolved. The CDR3 has 10 amino acids. From germline, CDR1 is DFQATT and CDR2 SNEGSKA (reference sequence). Trimming removed 5 bases at V and 7 bases at J, with 9 bases between.

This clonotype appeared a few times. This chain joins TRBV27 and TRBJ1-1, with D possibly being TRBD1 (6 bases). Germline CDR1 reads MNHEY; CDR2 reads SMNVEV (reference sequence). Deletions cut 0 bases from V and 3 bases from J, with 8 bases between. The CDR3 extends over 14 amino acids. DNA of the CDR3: TGTGCCAGCAGTTTATCGTACAGGGACACTGAAGCTTTCTTT. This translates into CASSLSYRDTEAFF.

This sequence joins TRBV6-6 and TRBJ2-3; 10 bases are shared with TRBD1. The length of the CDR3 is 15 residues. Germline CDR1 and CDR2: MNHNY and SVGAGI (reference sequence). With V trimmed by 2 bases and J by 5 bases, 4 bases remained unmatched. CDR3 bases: TGTGCCAGCAGTTACGGGACAGGGGTTGGAGATACGCAGTATTTT. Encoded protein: CASSYGTGVGDTQYF.

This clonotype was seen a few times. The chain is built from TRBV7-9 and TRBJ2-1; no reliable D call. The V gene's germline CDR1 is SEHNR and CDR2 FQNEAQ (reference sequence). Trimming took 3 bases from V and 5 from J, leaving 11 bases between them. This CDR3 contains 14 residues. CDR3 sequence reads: CASSFGSGNNEQFF. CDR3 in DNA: TGTGCCAGCAGCTTTGGATCTGGGAACAATGAGCAGTTCTTC.

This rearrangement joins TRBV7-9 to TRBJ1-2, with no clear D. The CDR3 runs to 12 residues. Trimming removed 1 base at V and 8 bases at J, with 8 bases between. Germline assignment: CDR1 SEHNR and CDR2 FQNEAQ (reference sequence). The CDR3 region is CASSLVDVGYTF. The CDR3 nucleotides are TGTGCCAGCAGCTTAGTTGACGTGGGCTACACCTTC.

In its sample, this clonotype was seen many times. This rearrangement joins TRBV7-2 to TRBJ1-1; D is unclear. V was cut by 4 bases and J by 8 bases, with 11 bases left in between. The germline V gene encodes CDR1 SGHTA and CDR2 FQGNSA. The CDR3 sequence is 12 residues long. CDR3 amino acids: CASSYDLREAFF. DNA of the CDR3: TGTGCCAGCAGCTATGACCTGAGGGAAGCTTTCTTT.

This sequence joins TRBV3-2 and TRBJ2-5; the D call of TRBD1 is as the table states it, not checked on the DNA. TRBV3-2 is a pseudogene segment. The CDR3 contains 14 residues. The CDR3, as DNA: TGTGCCAGCACCTGGGGACAGCTCCAAGAGACCCAGTACTTC. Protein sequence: CASTWGQLQETQYF.

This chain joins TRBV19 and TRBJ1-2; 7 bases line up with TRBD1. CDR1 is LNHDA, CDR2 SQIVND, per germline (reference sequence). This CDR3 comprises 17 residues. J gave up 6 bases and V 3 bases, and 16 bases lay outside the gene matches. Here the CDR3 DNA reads TGTGCCAGTAGTATCCGGGAACCGGGACAGATTATTCATGGCTACACCTTC. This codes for CASSIREPGQIIHGYTF.

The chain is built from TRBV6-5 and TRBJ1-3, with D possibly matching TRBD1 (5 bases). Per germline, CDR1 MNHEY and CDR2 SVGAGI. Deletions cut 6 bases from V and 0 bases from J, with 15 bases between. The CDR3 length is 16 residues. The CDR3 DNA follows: TGTGCCAGCAGCCCCTGGGACGCATCCTCTGGAAACACCATATATTTT. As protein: CASSPWDASSGNTIYF.

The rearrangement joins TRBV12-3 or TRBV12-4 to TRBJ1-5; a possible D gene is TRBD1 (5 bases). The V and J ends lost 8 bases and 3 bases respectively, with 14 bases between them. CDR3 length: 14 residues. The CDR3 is CASGMGVYNQPQHF. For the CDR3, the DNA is TGTGCCAGCGGGATGGGGGTTTACAATCAGCCCCAGCATTTT.